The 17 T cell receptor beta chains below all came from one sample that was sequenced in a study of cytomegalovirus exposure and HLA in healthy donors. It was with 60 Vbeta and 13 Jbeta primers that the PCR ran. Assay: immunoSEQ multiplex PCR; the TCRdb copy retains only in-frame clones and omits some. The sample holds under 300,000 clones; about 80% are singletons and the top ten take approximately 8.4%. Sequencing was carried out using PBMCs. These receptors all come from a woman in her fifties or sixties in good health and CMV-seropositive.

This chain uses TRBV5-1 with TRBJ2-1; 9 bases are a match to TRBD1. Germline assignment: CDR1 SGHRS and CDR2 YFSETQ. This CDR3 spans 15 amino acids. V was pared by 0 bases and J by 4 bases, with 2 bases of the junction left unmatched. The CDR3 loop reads CASSLGGTGYNEQFF. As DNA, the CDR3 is TGCGCCAGCAGCTTGGGAGGGACAGGGTACAATGAGCAGTTCTTC.

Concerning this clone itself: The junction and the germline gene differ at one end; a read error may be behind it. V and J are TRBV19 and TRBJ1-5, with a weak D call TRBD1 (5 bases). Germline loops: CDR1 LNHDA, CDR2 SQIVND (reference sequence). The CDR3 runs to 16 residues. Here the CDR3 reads CAGRVDSLNSNQPQHF. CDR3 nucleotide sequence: TGTGCCGGTAGGGTCGACAGCCTTAATAGCAATCAGCCCCAGCATTTT.

The CDR3 nucleotides read TGTGCCAGCTCACCAAGGACTAGCGGGAACACCGGGGAGCTGTTTTTT. Translated, it gives CASSPRTSGNTGELFF. The chain carries TRBV18 and TRBJ2-2; 10 nucleotides line up with TRBD2. Germline assignment: CDR1 KGHSH and CDR2 LQKENI. The CDR3 spans 16 residues. Losses at the gene ends were 2 bases for V and 1 base for J; bases not matched to a gene: 1.

The CDR3 nucleotides are TGCGCCAGCAGCTTGGCCCCGGGACAGGAAGAGACCCAGTACTTC. Translated: CASSLAPGQEETQYF. V usage is TRBV5-1 and J usage is TRBJ2-5, with 8 positions matching TRBD1. Germline CDR1 SGHRS, CDR2 YFSETQ. V lost 0 bases to trimming and J lost 3 bases; unmatched junction nucleotides: 4. The CDR3 spans 15 residues.

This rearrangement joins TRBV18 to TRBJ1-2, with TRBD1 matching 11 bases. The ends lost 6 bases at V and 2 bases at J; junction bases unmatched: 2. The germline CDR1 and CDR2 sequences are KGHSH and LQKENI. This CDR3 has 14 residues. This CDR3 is CASSRDRGNYGYTF. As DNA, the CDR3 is TGTGCCAGCTCTCGGGACAGGGGGAACTATGGCTACACCTTC.

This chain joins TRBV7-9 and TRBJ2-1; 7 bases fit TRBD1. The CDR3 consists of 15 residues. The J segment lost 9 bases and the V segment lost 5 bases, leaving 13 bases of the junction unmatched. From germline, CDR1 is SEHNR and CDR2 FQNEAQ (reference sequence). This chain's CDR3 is CASSRRQGTSGEQFF. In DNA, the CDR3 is TGTGCCAGCAGCCGAAGACAGGGTACATCAGGTGAGCAGTTCTTC.

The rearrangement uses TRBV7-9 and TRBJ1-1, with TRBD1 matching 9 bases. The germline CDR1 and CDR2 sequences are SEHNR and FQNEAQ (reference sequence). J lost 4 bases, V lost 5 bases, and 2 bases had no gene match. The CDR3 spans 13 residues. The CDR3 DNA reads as TGTGCCAGCAGCACGACAGGGGGCACTGAAGCTTTCTTT. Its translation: CASSTTGGTEAFF.

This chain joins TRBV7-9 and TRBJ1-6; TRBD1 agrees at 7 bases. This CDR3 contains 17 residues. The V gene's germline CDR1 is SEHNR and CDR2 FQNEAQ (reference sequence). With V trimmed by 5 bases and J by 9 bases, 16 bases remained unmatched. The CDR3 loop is CASSTRRDSAFGSPLHF. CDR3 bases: TGTGCCAGCAGCACTCGCCGGGACAGCGCCTTTGGTTCACCCCTCCACTTT.

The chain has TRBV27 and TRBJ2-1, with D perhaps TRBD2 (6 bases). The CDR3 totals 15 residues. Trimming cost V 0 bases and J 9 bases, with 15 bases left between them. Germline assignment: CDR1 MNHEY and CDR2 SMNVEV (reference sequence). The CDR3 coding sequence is TGTGCCAGCAGTTTATCGGGCCCTAGGCGGGGTGAGCAGTTCTTC. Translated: CASSLSGPRRGEQFF.

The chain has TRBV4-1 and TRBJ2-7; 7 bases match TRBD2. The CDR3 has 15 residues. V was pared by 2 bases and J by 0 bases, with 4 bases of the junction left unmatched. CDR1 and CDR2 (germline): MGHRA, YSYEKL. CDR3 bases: TGCGCCAGCAGCCAAACTAGCGACCGCTCCTACGAGCAGTACTTC. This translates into CASSQTSDRSYEQYF.

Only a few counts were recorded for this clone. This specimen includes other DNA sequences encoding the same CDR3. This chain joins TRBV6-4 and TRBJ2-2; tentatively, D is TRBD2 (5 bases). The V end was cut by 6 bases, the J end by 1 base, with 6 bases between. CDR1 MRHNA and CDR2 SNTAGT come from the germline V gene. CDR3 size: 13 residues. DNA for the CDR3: TGTGCCAGCAGGAGGGAGAACACCGGGGAGCTGTTTTTT. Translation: CASRRENTGELFF.

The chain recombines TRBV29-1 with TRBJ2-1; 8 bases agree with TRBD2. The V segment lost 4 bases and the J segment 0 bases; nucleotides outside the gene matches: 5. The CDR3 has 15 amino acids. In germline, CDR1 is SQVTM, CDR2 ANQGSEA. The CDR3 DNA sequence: TGCAGCGTTGCCAGCGGGAGAGGCTCCTACAATGAGCAGTTCTTC. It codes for CSVASGRGSYNEQFF.

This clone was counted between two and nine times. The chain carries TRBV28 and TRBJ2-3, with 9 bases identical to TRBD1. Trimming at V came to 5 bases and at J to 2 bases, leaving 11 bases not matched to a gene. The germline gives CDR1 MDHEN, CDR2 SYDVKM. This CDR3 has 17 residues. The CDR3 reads CASSAVMGDRDTDTQYF. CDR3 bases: TGTGCCAGCAGTGCAGTTATGGGGGACAGGGACACAGATACGCAGTATTTT.

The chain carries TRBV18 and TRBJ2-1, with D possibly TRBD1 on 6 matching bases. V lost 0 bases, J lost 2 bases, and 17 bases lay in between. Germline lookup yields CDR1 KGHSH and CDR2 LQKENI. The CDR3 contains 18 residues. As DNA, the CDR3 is TGTGCCAGCTCACCACCCTTAAAGGGGACACTTCCCTACAATGAGCAGTTCTTC. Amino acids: CASSPPLKGTLPYNEQFF.

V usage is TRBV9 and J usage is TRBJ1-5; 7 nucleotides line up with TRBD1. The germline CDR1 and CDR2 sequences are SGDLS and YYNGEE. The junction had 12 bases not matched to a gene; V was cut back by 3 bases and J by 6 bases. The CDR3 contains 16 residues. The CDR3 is CASSAGDREATQPQHF. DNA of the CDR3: TGTGCCAGCAGCGCGGGCGACAGGGAAGCGACTCAGCCCCAGCATTTT.

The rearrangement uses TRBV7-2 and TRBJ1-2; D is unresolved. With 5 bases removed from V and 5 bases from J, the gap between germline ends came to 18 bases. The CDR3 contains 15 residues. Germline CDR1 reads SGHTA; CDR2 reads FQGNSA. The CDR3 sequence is CASSASFGERYGYTF. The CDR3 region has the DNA TGTGCCAGCAGCGCCAGTTTCGGGGAGCGGTATGGCTACACCTTC.

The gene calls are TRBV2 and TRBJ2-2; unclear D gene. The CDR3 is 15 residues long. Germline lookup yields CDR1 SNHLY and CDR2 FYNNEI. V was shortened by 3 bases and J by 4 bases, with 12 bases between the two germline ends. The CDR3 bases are TGTGCCAGCAGTGAGAAGTGGGCCCCCACCGGGGAGCTGTTTTTT. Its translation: CASSEKWAPTGELFF.